These 10 T cell receptor beta chains came from one sample sequenced in a study of vaccination and CD4 T cells after COVID-19. The treatment was: approximately 10-day PBMC culture with coronavirus spike peptide pools or control peptides (ViraFEST assay). Cultured CD4+ T cell DNA was sequenced using the Oncomine TCR Beta short-read assay. TCRdb reprocessed the PCR reads via MiXCR and lists one record per CDR3 protein. The data show 21,000 or so distinct CDR3 sequences, about 52% seen once. Antigens for these TCRs are unknown. The sample taken for sequencing was CD4+ T cells from blood, cultured in vitro. These receptor sequences come from a human donor who had recovered from COVID-19.

This clonotype was recorded once. The chain employs TRBV7-8 and TRBJ1-5; D not certain. The CDR3 length is 13 residues. Trimming left V 1 base short and J 5 bases short, with 6 bases between. Per the germline V gene, CDR1 is SGHVS and CDR2 is FQNEAQ. The CDR3 here is CASSLGADQPQHF. CDR3 bases: TGTGCCAGCAGCTTAGGAGCGGATCAGCCCCAGCATTTT.

The chain joins TRBV18 to TRBJ2-1; 7 positions agree with TRBD2. V trimming: 3 bases; J trimming: 1 base; junction bases outside the gene matches: 6. The CDR3 is 16 residues long. The V gene's germline CDR1 is KGHSH and CDR2 LQKENI. In nucleotides, the CDR3 is TGTGCCAGCTCACCTTCGGGGGGTAATTCCTACAATGAGCAGTTCTTC. Protein sequence: CASSPSGGNSYNEQFF.

The count of this clonotype is one. The chain has TRBV27 and TRBJ2-7; D unclear. There are 13 residues in the CDR3. V shed 6 bases and J shed 0 bases, with 9 bases lying between them. In germline, CDR1 is MNHEY, CDR2 SMNVEV (reference sequence). The CDR3 region is CASRGPSSYEQYF. The DNA for the CDR3 is TGTGCCAGCAGGGGCCCCAGCTCCTACGAGCAGTACTTC.

This sequence joins TRBV19 and TRBJ2-5; D gene ambiguous. The CDR3 length is 13 residues. From germline, CDR1 is LNHDA and CDR2 SQIVND (reference sequence). Trimming stripped 4 bases from V and 1 base from J, with 7 bases between. As DNA, the CDR3 is TGTGCCAGTAGTACGTCCCCCCAAGAGACCCAGTACTTC. It is translated as CASSTSPQETQYF.

The rearrangement uses TRBV20-1 and TRBJ1-6; unclear D gene. This CDR3 has 13 residues. The germline V gene encodes CDR1 DFQATT and CDR2 SNEGSKA (reference sequence). V was trimmed by 1 base and J by 14 bases, leaving 15 bases between them. CDR3 protein: CSARGGPPLALHF. The DNA for the CDR3 is TGCAGTGCTAGAGGAGGGCCCCCTCTGGCCCTCCACTTT.

The CDR3 reads CASSEWSRDRVTDTQYF. In DNA form, the CDR3 reads TGTGCCAGCAGTGAATGGTCCCGGGACAGGGTCACAGATACGCAGTATTTT. V usage is TRBV25-1 and J usage is TRBJ2-3; the match to TRBD1 covers 9 bases. Unmatched junction bases numbered 7, after V lost 1 base and J lost 2 bases. Germline V gene data show CDR1 as MGHDK and CDR2 as SYGVNS. This CDR3 region has 17 residues. The full variable domain, in which reference TRBV25-1 and TRBJ2-3 provide the parts outside the CDR3, is EADIYQTPRYLVIGTGKKITLECSQTMGHDKMYWYQQDPGMELHLIHYSYGVNSTEKGDLSSESTVSRIRTEHFPLTLESARPSHTSQYLCASSEWSRDRVTDTQYFGPGTRLTVL.

The chain couples TRBV7-6 to TRBJ1-6, with D tentatively TRBD1 (6 bases). Germline CDR1 reads SGHVS; CDR2 reads FNYEAQ. This CDR3 is built from 13 residues. V gave up 5 bases and J gave up 7 bases, with 9 bases separating them. CDR3 in DNA: TGTGCCAGCAGCGTACAGGGAAATTCACCCCTCCACTTT. This gives the protein CASSVQGNSPLHF.

In its sample, this clonotype was seen a few times. The chain uses TRBV15 and TRBJ1-1, with TRBD1 identical over 9 bases. The V and J ends lost 4 bases and 6 bases, in that order; junction bases with no gene match: 6. Germline V gene lookup returns CDR1 LNHNV and CDR2 YYDKDF (reference sequence). The CDR3 is 14 residues long. The CDR3 nucleotides are TGTGCCACCAGCAAGGACAGGGGATGGTCTGAAGCTTTCTTT. This sequence encodes CATSKDRGWSEAFF.

The chain carries TRBV5-1 and TRBJ2-7; D is perhaps TRBD2 (7 bases). V shed 1 base and J shed 3 bases, with 23 bases lying between them. CDR1 and CDR2 from the germline V gene are SGHRS and YFSETQ. The CDR3 has 18 residues. The CDR3 coding sequence is TGCGCCAGCAGCTTGTCCGGCGGAGGACTAGGGGGAGTCTACGAGCAGTACTTC. Amino acid sequence: CASSLSGGGLGGVYEQYF.

This clonotype is a singleton in its sample. The chain combines TRBV7-9 with TRBJ1-2, with D possibly being TRBD1 (5 bases). The CDR3 extends over 15 amino acids. Germline V gene data show CDR1 as SEHNR and CDR2 as FQNEAQ (reference sequence). Deletions cut 5 bases from V and 3 bases from J, with 16 bases between. The CDR3 nucleotides read TGTGCCAGCAGCCCCATGAGGGGATCAGACTATGGCTACACCTTC. Translation: CASSPMRGSDYGYTF. Combining the CDR3 with reference TRBV7-9 and TRBJ1-2 gives the whole variable domain DTGVSQNPRHKITKRGQNVTFRCDPISEHNRLYWYRQTLGQGPEFLTYFQNEAQLEKSRLLSDRFSAERPKGSFSTLEIQRTEQGDSAMYLCASSPMRGSDYGYTFGSGTRLTVV.